A single sample gave rise to the 25 T cell receptor beta chains below, sequenced in a study of T cell responses to AZD1222 COVID-19 vaccine. The table came from immunoSEQ multiplex PCR; TCRdb's copy has only in-frame clones and leaves some out. The sample shows approximately 100,000 clones, 90% of them seen only once. The sample consisted of peripheral blood, taken on day 0 of AZD1222 vaccination. These receptors were taken from an adult in good health.

The chain links TRBV2 to TRBJ2-3; 8 nucleotides align to TRBD1. V shed 1 base, J shed 6 bases, and the junction held 3 bases outside the gene matches. Germline CDR1 reads SNHLY; CDR2 reads FYNNEI. The CDR3 covers 14 residues. The CDR3 here is CASSEDRGEDTQYF. Written as DNA, the CDR3 is TGTGCCAGCAGTGAAGACAGGGGGGAGGATACGCAGTATTTT.

The chain employs TRBV15 and TRBJ1-4; 7 bases are shared with TRBD1. The germline V gene has CDR1 LNHNV and CDR2 YYDKDF (reference sequence). Losses at the gene ends were 2 bases for V and 3 bases for J; bases not matched to a gene: 12. The CDR3 consists of 18 residues. This CDR3 reads CATSRHRDSLSANEKLFF. CDR3 nucleotides: TGTGCCACCAGCAGACACAGGGACAGCCTTTCGGCTAATGAAAAACTGTTTTTT.

V gene TRBV5-1 combines with J gene TRBJ1-1; 10 bases line up with TRBD1. The V gene's germline CDR1 is SGHRS and CDR2 YFSETQ. Unmatched junction bases numbered 8, after V lost 5 bases and J lost 4 bases. The CDR3 contains 15 residues. The CDR3 reads CASRRGTGEGTEAFF. The CDR3 DNA reads as TGCGCCAGCAGGAGGGGGACAGGGGAGGGCACTGAAGCTTTCTTT.

The V gene is TRBV6-5, the J gene TRBJ2-7, with D maybe TRBD1 (6 bases). The V and J ends lost 2 bases and 7 bases respectively, with 9 bases between them. This CDR3 region has 12 residues. Looked up from germline, CDR1 is MNHEY and CDR2 is SVGAGI. The CDR3 loop is CASSYDRGEQYF. DNA of the CDR3: TGTGCCAGCAGTTACGATAGGGGGGAGCAGTACTTC.

The V call is TRBV7-3, the J call TRBJ2-2, with D uncertain. V was cut by 4 bases and J by 2 bases, with 8 bases left in between. CDR1 and CDR2 from the germline V gene are SGHTA and FQGTGA. The CDR3 has 14 residues. The CDR3 loop is CASSSDGNTGELFF. The CDR3 coding sequence is TGTGCCAGCAGCTCTGACGGAAACACCGGGGAGCTGTTTTTT.

DNA for the CDR3: TGTGCCAGCAGTTTTGCGGGGCGGGAGACCCAGTACTTC. This encodes CASSFAGRETQYF. The chain combines TRBV12-3 or TRBV12-4 with TRBJ2-5; weak D call: TRBD2 (6 bases). There are 13 residues in the CDR3. V dropped 3 bases and J dropped 5 bases, with 10 bases sitting between them.

V usage is TRBV7-3 and J usage is TRBJ2-3; perhaps D is TRBD1 or TRBD2 (6 bases each). Between the trimmed V and J ends, which lost 5 bases and 4 bases, there was a span of 10 bases. Germline lookup yields CDR1 SGHTA and CDR2 FQGTGA. The CDR3 consists of 13 residues. The CDR3 DNA reads as TGTGCCAGCAGCCCCGGGGGCCCAGATACGCAGTATTTT. Its translation: CASSPGGPDTQYF.

V usage is TRBV11-2 and J usage is TRBJ2-2, with a possible D match to TRBD1 (7 bases). The CDR3 spans 15 residues. Germline lookup yields CDR1 SGHAT and CDR2 FQNNGV. The germline V and J ends were trimmed by 4 bases and 4 bases, with 13 bases remaining between them. DNA for the CDR3: TGTGCCAGCAGCTATTCAGGGGGGAGCACCGGGGAGCTGTTTTTT. Its protein product is CASSYSGGSTGELFF.

This chain connects TRBV6-1 to TRBJ1-5, with TRBD1 matching 9 bases. V lost 2 bases and J lost 6; bases outside the gene matches: 5. Germline lookup yields CDR1 MNHNS and CDR2 SASEGT. This CDR3 region has 15 residues. CDR3 bases: TGTGCCAGCAGTGAACAGGGACAGGGTGCTCAGCCCCAGCATTTT. It codes for CASSEQGQGAQPQHF.

The V gene is TRBV7-9, the J gene TRBJ1-4, with D possibly TRBD1 on 6 matching bases. CDR3 size: 14 residues. Germline loops: CDR1 SEHNR, CDR2 FQNEAQ (reference sequence). V lost 5 bases and J 1 base, leaving 8 bases between the germline ends. The chain's CDR3 is CASSLQGTNEKLFF. CDR3 coding DNA: TGTGCCAGCAGCCTACAGGGAACTAATGAAAAACTGTTTTTT.

The J gene is TRBJ2-7, the V gene TRBV27; perhaps TRBD2 as D (5 bases). The CDR3 has 13 residues. Trimming stripped 2 bases from V and 4 bases from J, with 9 bases between. CDR1 is MNHEY, CDR2 SMNVEV, per germline (reference sequence). The CDR3, as DNA: TGTGCCAGCAGTTTACGGGAAAGTTACGAGCAGTACTTC. As protein: CASSLRESYEQYF.

This rearrangement joins TRBV20-1 to TRBJ2-3, with 16 bases lining up with TRBD2. Looked up from germline, CDR1 is DFQATT and CDR2 is SNEGSKA (reference sequence). The J segment lost 1 base and the V segment lost 3 bases, leaving 10 bases of the junction unmatched. The CDR3 loop spans 19 amino acids. This CDR3 reads CSASGTSGGGRAGTDTQYF. The CDR3 nucleotides read TGCAGTGCTAGTGGGACTAGCGGGGGGGGACGTGCTGGCACAGATACGCAGTATTTT.

This clone has just a few counts. The chain uses TRBV10-3 and TRBJ2-7; 12 nucleotides match TRBD2. Trimming took 3 bases from V and 3 from J; bases not matched to a gene: 6. CDR1 is ENHRY, CDR2 SYGVKD, per germline. This CDR3 contains 16 residues. CDR3 DNA: TGTGCCATCAGTGATGGGCTAGCGGGGGGGATCTACGAGCAGTACTTC. This codes for CAISDGLAGGIYEQYF.

The chain combines TRBV9 with TRBJ1-1; no clear D gene. V was trimmed by 7 bases and J by 4 bases, leaving 14 bases between them. Germline CDR1 SGDLS, CDR2 YYNGEE. The CDR3 loop spans 13 amino acids. This chain's CDR3 is CASPVPGVTEAFF. The CDR3 DNA reads TGTGCCAGCCCCGTACCCGGGGTCACTGAAGCTTTCTTT.

The CDR3 bases are TGTGCCAGCAGCTTAGATAGGACCTCCGAGGGTGAAAAACTGTTTTTT. Translated: CASSLDRTSEGEKLFF. The rearrangement links TRBV7-9 to TRBJ1-4, with no clear D. With 1 base removed from V and 7 bases from J, the gap between germline ends came to 16 bases. Germline-derived CDR1 and CDR2 are SEHNR and FQNEAQ (reference sequence). There are 16 residues in the CDR3.

CDR3 DNA: TGTGCCAGCAGCTTTCAGGGCCCAGATACGCAGTATTTT. It translates to CASSFQGPDTQYF. The chain joins TRBV5-6 to TRBJ2-3, with a weak D call TRBD1 (5 bases). V was pared by 2 bases and J by 4 bases, with 8 bases between. This CDR3 comprises 13 residues. Germline V gene data show CDR1 as SGHDT and CDR2 as YYEEEE.

The chain combines TRBV5-6 with TRBJ2-5, with TRBD2 as a possible D gene (5 bases). The CDR3 runs to 14 residues. V was trimmed by 2 bases and J by 3 bases, leaving 11 bases between them. Germline V gene lookup returns CDR1 SGHDT and CDR2 YYEEEE. CDR3 bases: TGTGCCAGCAGCTTCACCGGACTCGAAGAGACCCAGTACTTC. It translates to CASSFTGLEETQYF.

The chain is built from TRBV5-4 and TRBJ2-3; the match to TRBD2 covers 13 bases. The CDR3 has 18 amino acids. Germline-derived CDR1 and CDR2 are SGHNT and YYREEE (reference sequence). The junction had 8 bases not matched to a gene; V was cut back by 4 bases and J by 0 bases. The CDR3 here is CASSPGLAGVSSTDTQYF. CDR3 bases: TGTGCCAGCAGCCCCGGACTAGCGGGGGTGTCTAGCACAGATACGCAGTATTTT.

This rearrangement joins TRBV28 to TRBJ1-2, with 7 nucleotides matching TRBD1. The V gene end was trimmed by 6 bases and the J gene end by 5 bases; junction bases not matched to a gene: 6. Germline V lookup: CDR1 MDHEN, CDR2 SYDVKM. CDR3 length: 13 amino acids. The CDR3 sequence: CASSPTGFYGYTF. The DNA for the CDR3 is TGTGCCAGCAGCCCGACAGGGTTTTATGGCTACACCTTC.

The rearrangement joins TRBV24-1 to TRBJ2-7; 11 bases fit TRBD1. The CDR3 runs 12 residues. Germline-derived CDR1 and CDR2 are KGHDR and SFDVKD. The CDR3 protein is CTQDRGPYEQYF. Here the CDR3 DNA reads TGTACGCAGGACAGGGGGCCCTACGAGCAGTACTTC.

V and J are TRBV6-5 and TRBJ1-1; D gene uncertain. V was trimmed by 2 bases and J by 1 base, leaving 8 bases between them. CDR1 and CDR2 (germline): MNHEY, SVGAGI. The CDR3 is 14 residues long. CDR3 amino acids: CASSYRTANTEAFF. The DNA for the CDR3 is TGTGCCAGCAGTTACCGGACGGCGAACACTGAAGCTTTCTTT.

The rearrangement uses TRBV3-1 (or the pseudogene TRBV3-2) and TRBJ2-7; possible D gene TRBD1, 6 bases. CDR1 LGHDT and CDR2 YNNKEL come from the germline V gene (reference sequence). V dropped 0 bases and J dropped 7 bases, with 16 bases sitting between them. The CDR3 is 15 residues long. CDR3 sequence (DNA): TGTGCCAGCAGCCAAGATCCCGGACAGCCGTATGAGCAGTACTTC. This sequence encodes CASSQDPGQPYEQYF.

J is TRBJ1-2 and V is TRBV4-3; D gene ambiguous. The germline V and J ends were trimmed by 0 bases and 3 bases, with 14 bases remaining between them. There are 16 residues in the CDR3. CDR1 is LGHNA, CDR2 YSLEER, per germline. In DNA, the CDR3 is TGCGCCAGCAGCCAAGAAGTTGTGGCCGGGGACTATGGCTACACCTTC. Its protein product is CASSQEVVAGDYGYTF.

This rearrangement joins TRBV20-1 to TRBJ2-7, with 7 bases aligning to TRBD2. The length of the CDR3 is 11 residues. After removal of 5 bases from V and 3 bases from J, the junction contained 1 base not matched to a gene. Germline V CDR1 and CDR2: DFQATT, SNEGSKA (reference sequence). The CDR3 is CSAAGDYEQYF. DNA for the CDR3: TGCAGTGCTGCGGGGGACTACGAGCAGTACTTC.

The chain carries TRBV29-1 and TRBJ1-4, with a weak D call TRBD1 (6 bases). Germline lookup yields CDR1 SQVTM and CDR2 ANQGSEA. The ends were cut back, 7 bases at V and 0 bases at J, with 9 bases in the middle. CDR3 length equals 13 residues. CDR3 protein: CSAEGATNEKLFF. In DNA form, the CDR3 reads TGCAGCGCCGAGGGGGCAACTAATGAAAAACTGTTTTTT.